This T cell receptor beta chain was captured in a study of monozygotic twins with inflammatory bowel disease. Blood samples of 2 to 3 ml were drawn from every donor. Reanalyzing the 5' RACE reads, TCRdb keeps one entry per CDR3 protein, without DNA. This sample's clone table lists 150,000 to 200,000 distinct CDR3 sequences. CDR3 size: 14 residues. Germline V gene sequence: CDR1 MDHEN, CDR2 SYDVKM. The V and J genes are TRBV28 and TRBJ1-5. The sample taken for sequencing was blood. The sequence derives from a human donor with ulcerative colitis or Crohn's disease, or a healthy co-twin of an affected twin (not recorded which). The CDR3 region is CASIDSYSNQPQHF.